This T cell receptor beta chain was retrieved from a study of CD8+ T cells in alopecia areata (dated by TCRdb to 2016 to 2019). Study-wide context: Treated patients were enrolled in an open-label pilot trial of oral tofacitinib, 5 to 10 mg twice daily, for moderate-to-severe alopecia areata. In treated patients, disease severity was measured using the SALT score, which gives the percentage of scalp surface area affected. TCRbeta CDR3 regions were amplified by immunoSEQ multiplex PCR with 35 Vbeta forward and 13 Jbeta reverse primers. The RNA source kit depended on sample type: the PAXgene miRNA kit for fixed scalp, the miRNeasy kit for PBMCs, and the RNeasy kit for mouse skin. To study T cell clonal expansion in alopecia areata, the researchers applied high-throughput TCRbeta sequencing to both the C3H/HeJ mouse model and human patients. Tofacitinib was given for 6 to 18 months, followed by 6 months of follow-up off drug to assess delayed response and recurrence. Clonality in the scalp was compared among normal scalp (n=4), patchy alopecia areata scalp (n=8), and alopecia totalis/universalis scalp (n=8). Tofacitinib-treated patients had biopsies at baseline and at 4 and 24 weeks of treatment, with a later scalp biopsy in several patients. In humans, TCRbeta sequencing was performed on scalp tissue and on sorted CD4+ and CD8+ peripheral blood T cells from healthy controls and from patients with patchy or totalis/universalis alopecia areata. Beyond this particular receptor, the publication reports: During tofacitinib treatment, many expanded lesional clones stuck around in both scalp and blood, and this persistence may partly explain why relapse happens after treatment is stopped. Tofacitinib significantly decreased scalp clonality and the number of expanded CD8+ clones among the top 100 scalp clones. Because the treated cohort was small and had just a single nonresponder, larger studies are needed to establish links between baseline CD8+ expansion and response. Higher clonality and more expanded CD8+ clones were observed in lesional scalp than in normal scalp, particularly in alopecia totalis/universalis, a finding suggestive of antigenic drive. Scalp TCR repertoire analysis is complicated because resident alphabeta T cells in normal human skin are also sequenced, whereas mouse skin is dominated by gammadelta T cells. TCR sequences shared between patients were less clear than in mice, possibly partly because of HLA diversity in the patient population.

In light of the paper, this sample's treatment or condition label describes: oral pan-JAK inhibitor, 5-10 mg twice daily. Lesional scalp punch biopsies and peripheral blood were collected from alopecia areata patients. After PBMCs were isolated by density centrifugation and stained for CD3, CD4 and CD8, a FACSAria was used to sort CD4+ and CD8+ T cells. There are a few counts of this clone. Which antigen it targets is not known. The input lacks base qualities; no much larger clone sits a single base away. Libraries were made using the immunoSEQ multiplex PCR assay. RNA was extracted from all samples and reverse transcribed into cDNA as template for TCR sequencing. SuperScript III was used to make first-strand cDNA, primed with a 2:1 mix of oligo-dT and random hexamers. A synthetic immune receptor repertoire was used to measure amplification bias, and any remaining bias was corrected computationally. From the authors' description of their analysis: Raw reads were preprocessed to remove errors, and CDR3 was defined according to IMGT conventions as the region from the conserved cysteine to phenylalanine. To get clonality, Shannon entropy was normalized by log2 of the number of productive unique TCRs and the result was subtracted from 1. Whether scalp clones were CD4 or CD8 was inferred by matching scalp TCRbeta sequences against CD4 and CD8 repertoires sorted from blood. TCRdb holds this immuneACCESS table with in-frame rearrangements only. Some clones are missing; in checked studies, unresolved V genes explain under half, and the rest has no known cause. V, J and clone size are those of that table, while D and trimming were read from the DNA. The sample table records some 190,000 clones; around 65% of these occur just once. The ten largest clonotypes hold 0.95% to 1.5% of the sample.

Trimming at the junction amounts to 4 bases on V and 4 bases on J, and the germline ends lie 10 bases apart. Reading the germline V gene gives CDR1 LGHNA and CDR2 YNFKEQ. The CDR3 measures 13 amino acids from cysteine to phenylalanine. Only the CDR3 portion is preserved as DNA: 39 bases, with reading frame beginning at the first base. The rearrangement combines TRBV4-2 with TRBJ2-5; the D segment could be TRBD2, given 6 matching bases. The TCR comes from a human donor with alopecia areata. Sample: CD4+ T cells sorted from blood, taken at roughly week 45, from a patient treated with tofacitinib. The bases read TGTGCCAGCAGCCGGGACTTTCGAGAGACCCAGTACTTC. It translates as CASSRDFRETQYF.